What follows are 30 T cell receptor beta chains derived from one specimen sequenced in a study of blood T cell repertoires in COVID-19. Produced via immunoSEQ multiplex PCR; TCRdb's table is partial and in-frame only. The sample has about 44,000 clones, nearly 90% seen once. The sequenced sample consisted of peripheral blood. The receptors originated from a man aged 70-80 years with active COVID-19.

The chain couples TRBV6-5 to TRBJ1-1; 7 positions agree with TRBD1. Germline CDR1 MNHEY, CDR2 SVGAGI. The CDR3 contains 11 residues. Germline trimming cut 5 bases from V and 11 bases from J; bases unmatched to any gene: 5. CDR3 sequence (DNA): TGTGCCAGCAGTAAGGACAGGTTTGCTTTCTTT. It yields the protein CASSKDRFAFF.

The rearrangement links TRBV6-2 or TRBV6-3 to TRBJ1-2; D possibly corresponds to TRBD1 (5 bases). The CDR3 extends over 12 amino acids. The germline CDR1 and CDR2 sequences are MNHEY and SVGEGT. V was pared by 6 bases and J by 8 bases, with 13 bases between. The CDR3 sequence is CASSRSDRGYTF. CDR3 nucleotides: TGTGCCAGCAGCCGTTCCGACAGAGGCTACACCTTC.

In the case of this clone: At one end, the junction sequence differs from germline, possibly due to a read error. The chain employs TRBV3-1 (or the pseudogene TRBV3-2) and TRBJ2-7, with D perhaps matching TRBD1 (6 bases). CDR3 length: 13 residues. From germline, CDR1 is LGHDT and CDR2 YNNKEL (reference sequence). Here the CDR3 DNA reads TGTGCCAGCAGCCAAGATCTAGCCCAGGGGCTCCACTTC. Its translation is CASSQDLAQGLHF.

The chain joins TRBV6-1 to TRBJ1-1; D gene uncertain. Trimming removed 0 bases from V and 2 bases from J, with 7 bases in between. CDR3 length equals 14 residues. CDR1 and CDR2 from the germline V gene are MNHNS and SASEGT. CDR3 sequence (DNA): TGTGCCAGCAGTGAAGCAATGGGCAACACTGAAGCTTTCTTT. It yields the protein CASSEAMGNTEAFF.

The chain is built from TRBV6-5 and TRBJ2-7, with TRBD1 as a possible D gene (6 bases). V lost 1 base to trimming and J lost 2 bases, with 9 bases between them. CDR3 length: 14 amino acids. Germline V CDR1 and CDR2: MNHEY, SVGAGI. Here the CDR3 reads CASSYFQGPYEQYF. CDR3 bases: TGTGCCAGCAGTTACTTTCAGGGGCCCTACGAGCAGTACTTC.

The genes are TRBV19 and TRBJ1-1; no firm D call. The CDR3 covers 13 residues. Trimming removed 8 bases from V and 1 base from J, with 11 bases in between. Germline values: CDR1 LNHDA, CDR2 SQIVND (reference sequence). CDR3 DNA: TGTGCCAGTCCGAGGGATACGAACACTGAAGCTTTCTTT. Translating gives CASPRDTNTEAFF.

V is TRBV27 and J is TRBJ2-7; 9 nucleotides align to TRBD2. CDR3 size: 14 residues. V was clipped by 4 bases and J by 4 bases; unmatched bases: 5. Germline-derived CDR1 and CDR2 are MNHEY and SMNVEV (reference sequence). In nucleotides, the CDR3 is TGTGCCAGCAGTTATCGCGGGGGGGAATACGAGCAGTACTTC. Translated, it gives CASSYRGGEYEQYF.

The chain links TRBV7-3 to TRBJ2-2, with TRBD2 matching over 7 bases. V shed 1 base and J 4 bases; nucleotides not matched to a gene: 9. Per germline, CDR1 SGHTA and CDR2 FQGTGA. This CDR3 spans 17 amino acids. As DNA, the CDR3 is TGTGCCAGCAGCTTAAGCCCCGGGACTAACCCCACCGGGGAGCTGTTTTTT. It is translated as CASSLSPGTNPTGELFF.

Written as DNA, the CDR3 is TGTGCCAGCAGCTTAGCACAGGGGGGCAATCAGCCCCAGCATTTT. It encodes CASSLAQGGNQPQHF. V is TRBV7-2 and J is TRBJ1-5; 8 bases match TRBD1. There are 15 residues in the CDR3. CDR1 and CDR2 (germline): SGHTA, FQGNSA. Germline trimming cut 0 bases from V and 2 bases from J; bases unmatched to any gene: 0.

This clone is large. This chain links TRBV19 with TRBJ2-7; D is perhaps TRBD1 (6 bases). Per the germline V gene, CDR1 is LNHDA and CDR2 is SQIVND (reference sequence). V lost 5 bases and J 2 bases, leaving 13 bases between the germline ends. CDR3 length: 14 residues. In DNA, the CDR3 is TGTGCCAGTAGTTCAACAGGGTCCCCCTACGAGCAGTACTTC. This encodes CASSSTGSPYEQYF.

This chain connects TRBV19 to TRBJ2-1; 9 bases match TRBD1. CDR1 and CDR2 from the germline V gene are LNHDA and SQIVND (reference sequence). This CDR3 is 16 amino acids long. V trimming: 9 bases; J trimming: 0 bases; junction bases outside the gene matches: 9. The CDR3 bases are TGTGCCAGCGCTCGGACAGGGGAGGGCTCCTACAATGAGCAGTTCTTC. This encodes CASARTGEGSYNEQFF. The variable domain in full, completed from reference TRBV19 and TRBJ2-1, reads DGGITQSPKYLFRKEGQNVTLSCEQNLNHDAMYWYRQDPGQGLRLIYYSQIVNDFQKGDIAEGYSVSREKKESFPLTVTSAQKNPTAFYLCASARTGEGSYNEQFFGPGTRLTVL.

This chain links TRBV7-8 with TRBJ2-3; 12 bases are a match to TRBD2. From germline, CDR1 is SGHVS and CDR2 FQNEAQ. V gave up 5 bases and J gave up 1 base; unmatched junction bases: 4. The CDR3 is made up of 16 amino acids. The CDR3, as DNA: TGTGCCAGCAGCCAGAGGACTAGCGGGGGCACAGATACGCAGTATTTT. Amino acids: CASSQRTSGGTDTQYF.

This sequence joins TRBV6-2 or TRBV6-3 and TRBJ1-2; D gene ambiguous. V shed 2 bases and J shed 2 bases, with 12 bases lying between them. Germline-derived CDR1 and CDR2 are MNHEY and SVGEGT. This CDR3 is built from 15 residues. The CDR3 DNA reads TGTGCCAGCAGTTACGCCACGGGAAGGAACTATGGCTACACCTTC. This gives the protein CASSYATGRNYGYTF.

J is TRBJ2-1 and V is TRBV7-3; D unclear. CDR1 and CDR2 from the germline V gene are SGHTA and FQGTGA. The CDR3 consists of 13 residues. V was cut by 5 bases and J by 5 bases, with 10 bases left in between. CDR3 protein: CASSRGRDNEQFF. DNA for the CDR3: TGTGCCAGCAGCCGCGGCCGGGACAATGAGCAGTTCTTC.

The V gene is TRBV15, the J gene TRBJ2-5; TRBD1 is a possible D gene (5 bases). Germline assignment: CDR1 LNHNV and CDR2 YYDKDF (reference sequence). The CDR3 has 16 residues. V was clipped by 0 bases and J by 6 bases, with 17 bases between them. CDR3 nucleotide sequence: TGTGCCACCAGCAGAGATCCCGGTTACAGGCAACAGACCCAGTACTTC. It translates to CATSRDPGYRQQTQYF.

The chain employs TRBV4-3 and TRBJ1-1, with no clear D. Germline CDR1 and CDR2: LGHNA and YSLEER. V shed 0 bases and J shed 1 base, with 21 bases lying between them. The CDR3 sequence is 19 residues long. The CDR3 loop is CASSQDLSASGEANTEAFF. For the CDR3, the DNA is TGCGCCAGCAGCCAAGATCTCAGCGCCAGCGGCGAGGCGAACACTGAAGCTTTCTTT.

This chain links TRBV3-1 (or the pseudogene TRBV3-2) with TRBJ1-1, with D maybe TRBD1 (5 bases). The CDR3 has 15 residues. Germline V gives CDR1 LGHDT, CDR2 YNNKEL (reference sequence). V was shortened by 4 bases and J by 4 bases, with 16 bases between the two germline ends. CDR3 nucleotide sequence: TGTGCCAGCAGCCGACAGCTGGGTTGGGCCACTGAAGCTTTCTTT. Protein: CASSRQLGWATEAFF.

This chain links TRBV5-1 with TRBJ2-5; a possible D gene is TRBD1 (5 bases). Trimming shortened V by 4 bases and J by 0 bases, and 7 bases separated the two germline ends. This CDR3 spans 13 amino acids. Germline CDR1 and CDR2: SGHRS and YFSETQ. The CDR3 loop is CASSKGYQETQYF. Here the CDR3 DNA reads TGCGCCAGCAGCAAGGGGTACCAAGAGACCCAGTACTTC.

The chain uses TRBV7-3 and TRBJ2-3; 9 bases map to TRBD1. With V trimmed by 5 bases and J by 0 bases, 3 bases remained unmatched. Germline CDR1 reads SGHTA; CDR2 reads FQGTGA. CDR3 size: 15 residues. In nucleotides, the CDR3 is TGTGCCAGCAGCCCCGGGACAGGGAGCACAGATACGCAGTATTTT. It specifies CASSPGTGSTDTQYF.

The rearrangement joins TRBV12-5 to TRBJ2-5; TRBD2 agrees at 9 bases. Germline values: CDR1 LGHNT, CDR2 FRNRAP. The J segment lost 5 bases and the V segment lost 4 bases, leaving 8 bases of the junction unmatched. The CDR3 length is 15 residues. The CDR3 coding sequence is TGTGCTAGTGGTTCCTCTGGGCTAGCGGGGGAGACCCAGTACTTC. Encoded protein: CASGSSGLAGETQYF.

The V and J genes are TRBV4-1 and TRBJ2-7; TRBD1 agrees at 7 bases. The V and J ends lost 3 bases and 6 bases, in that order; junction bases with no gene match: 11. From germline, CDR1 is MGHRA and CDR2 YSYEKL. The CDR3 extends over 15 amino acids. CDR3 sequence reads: CASSQGTVDVGEQYF. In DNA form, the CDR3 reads TGCGCCAGCAGCCAGGGGACAGTCGATGTCGGCGAGCAGTACTTC.

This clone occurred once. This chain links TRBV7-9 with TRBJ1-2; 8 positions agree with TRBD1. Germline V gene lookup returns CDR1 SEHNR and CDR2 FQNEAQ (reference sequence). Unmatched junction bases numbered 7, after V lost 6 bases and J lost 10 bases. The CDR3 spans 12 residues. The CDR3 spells CASRTGDGHYTF. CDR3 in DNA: TGTGCCAGCAGGACAGGGGACGGTCACTACACCTTC.

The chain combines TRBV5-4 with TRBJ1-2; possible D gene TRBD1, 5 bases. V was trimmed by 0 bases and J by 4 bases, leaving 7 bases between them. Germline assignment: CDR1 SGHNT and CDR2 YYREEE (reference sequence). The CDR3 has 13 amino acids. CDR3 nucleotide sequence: TGTGCCAGCAGCTTGGGACAGCTCTATGGCTACACCTTC. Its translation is CASSLGQLYGYTF.

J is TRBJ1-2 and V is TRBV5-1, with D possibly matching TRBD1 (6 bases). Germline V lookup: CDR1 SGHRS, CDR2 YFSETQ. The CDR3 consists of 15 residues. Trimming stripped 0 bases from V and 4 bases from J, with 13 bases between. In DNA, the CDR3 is TGCGCCAGCAGCTTGGGGTCAGGGGAAGCCTATGGCTACACCTTC. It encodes CASSLGSGEAYGYTF.

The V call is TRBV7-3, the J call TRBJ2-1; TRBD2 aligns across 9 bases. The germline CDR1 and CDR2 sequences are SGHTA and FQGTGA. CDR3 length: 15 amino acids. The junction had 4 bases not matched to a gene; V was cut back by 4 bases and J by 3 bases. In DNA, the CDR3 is TGTGCCAGCAGCTCGCTAGCGGGGTACTACAATGAGCAGTTCTTC. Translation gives CASSSLAGYYNEQFF.

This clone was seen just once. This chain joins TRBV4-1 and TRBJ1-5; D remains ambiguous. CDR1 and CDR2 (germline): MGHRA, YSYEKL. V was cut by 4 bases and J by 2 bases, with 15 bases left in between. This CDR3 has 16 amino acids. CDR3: CASSRGMERGNQPQHF. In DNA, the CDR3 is TGCGCCAGCAGCCGAGGTATGGAGAGAGGCAATCAGCCCCAGCATTTT.

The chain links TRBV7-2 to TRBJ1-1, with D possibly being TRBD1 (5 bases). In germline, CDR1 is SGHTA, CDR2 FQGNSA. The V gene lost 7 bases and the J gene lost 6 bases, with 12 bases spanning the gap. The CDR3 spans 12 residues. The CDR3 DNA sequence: TGTGCCAGCACCTTTCAGGGTCCTGAAGCTTTCTTT. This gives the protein CASTFQGPEAFF.

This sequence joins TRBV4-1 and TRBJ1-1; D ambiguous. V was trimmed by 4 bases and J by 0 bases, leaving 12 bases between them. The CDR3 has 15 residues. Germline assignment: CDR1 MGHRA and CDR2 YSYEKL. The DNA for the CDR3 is TGCGCCAGCAGCCCAAGCCCCGAAGTGAACACTGAAGCTTTCTTT. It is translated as CASSPSPEVNTEAFF.

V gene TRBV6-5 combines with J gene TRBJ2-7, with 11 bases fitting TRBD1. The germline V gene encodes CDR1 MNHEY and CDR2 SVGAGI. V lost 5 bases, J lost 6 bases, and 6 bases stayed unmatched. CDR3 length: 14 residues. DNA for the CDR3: TGTGCCAGCAGTCAACAGGGACAGGGGGGCGAGCAGTACTTC. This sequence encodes CASSQQGQGGEQYF.

CDR3 amino acids: CASSLRGNNEKLFF. The DNA for the CDR3 is TGTGCCAGCAGTCTCAGGGGAAATAATGAAAAACTGTTTTTT. The rearrangement links TRBV28 to TRBJ1-4; the D gene is possibly TRBD1 (6 bases). With 5 bases removed from V and 4 bases from J, the gap between germline ends came to 11 bases. The CDR3 runs to 14 residues. The germline CDR1 and CDR2 sequences are MDHEN and SYDVKM.